The 18 T cell receptor beta chains below were found in one sample sequenced in a study of naive CD8 T cells in extremely preterm neonates. Broader study findings: Preterm CDR3s were shorter than older groups', with fewer N additions and less trimming.

Sequencing was performed with immunoSEQ multiplex PCR; in TCRdb, only in-frame clones are kept and a portion is missing. The sample has roughly 5,100 clones; roughly 95% are singletons. Preterm samples came from extremely preterm deliveries at about 22-28 weeks. Their antigens are not known. Input material: naive CD8+ T cells from cord blood. The receptors were sampled from a boy who was born preterm.

The chain joins TRBV20-1 to TRBJ1-2; D call uncertain. Germline V gene sequence: CDR1 DFQATT, CDR2 SNEGSKA (reference sequence). Trimming left V 1 base short and J 4 bases short, with 4 bases between. The CDR3 loop spans 11 amino acids. The CDR3 coding sequence is TGCAGTGCTAGAGTGGGCTATGGCTACACCTTC. This sequence encodes CSARVGYGYTF.

The chain combines TRBV7-2 with TRBJ1-3; D possibly corresponds to TRBD1 (5 bases). V was pared by 5 bases and J by 0 bases, with 11 bases between. CDR1 SGHTA and CDR2 FQGNSA come from the germline V gene. The CDR3 is 15 residues long. This CDR3 reads CASSEDTYSGNTIYF. The CDR3 nucleotides read TGTGCCAGCAGCGAGGACACCTACTCTGGAAACACCATATATTTT.

The chain is built from TRBV4-1 and TRBJ2-6, with 7 positions matching TRBD1. V was pared by 1 base and J by 3 bases, with 0 bases of the junction left unmatched. The CDR3 totals 15 residues. The germline V gene encodes CDR1 MGHRA and CDR2 YSYEKL. In DNA, the CDR3 is TGCGCCAGCAGCCAAGGACAGGGTGGGGCCAACGTCCTGACTTTC. The encoded protein is CASSQGQGGANVLTF.

J is TRBJ2-7 and V is TRBV7-6; no definite D call. V gave up 0 bases and J gave up 0 bases, with 9 bases separating them. The germline V gene has CDR1 SGHVS and CDR2 FNYEAQ. This CDR3 has 15 amino acids. The CDR3 loop is CASSLAAASSYEQYF. The DNA of the CDR3 is TGTGCCAGCAGCTTAGCTGCGGCTAGCTCCTACGAGCAGTACTTC.

The genes are TRBV5-1 and TRBJ2-1; possibly TRBD1 for D (6 bases). This CDR3 is 12 amino acids long. Germline V gene data show CDR1 as SGHRS and CDR2 as YFSETQ. The V and J ends lost 5 bases and 5 bases respectively, with 8 bases between them. The DNA of the CDR3 is TGCGCCAGCAGACAGGGCCACAATGAGCAGTTCTTC. This sequence encodes CASRQGHNEQFF.

In its sample, this clone was seen once. V is TRBV5-1 and J is TRBJ2-3, with TRBD2 identical over 7 bases. The CDR3 spans 14 residues. Trimming took 2 bases from V and 1 from J; bases not matched to a gene: 1. Germline CDR1 and CDR2: SGHRS and YFSETQ. CDR3 sequence reads: CASSFRGGTDTQYF. The CDR3, as DNA: TGCGCCAGCAGCTTTCGGGGGGGCACAGATACGCAGTATTTT.

V usage is TRBV13 and J usage is TRBJ2-1; 16 positions agree with TRBD2. The V and J ends lost 10 bases and 0 bases, in that order; junction bases with no gene match: 6. The CDR3 loop spans 17 amino acids. Germline V gene sequence: CDR1 PRHDT, CDR2 FYEKMQ (reference sequence). CDR3 sequence reads: CATLGLAGGSSYNEQFF. Here the CDR3 DNA reads TGTGCCACCCTGGGACTAGCGGGAGGGAGCTCCTACAATGAGCAGTTCTTC.

In nucleotides, the CDR3 is TGTGCCAGCAGCGACCTAGCGGGGAACACCGGGGAGCTGTTTTTT. This translates into CASSDLAGNTGELFF. The chain has TRBV7-9 and TRBJ2-2, with 8 bases fitting TRBD2. The CDR3 is 15 residues long. The trim removed 5 bases at V and 1 base at J, leaving 3 bases unmatched. From germline, CDR1 is SEHNR and CDR2 FQNEAQ (reference sequence).

The chain carries TRBV28 and TRBJ2-6; D ambiguous. The CDR3 covers 15 residues. Trimming took 2 bases from V and 0 from J, leaving 5 bases between them. Per the germline V gene, CDR1 is MDHEN and CDR2 is SYDVKM. The CDR3 loop reads CASSLQSSGANVLTF. In DNA form, the CDR3 reads TGTGCCAGCAGTTTACAGAGCTCTGGGGCCAACGTCCTGACTTTC. Variable domain in full (rest from reference TRBV28 and TRBJ2-6): DVKVTQSSRYLVKRTGEKVFLECVQDMDHENMFWYRQDPGLGLRLIYFSYDVKMKEKGDIPEGYSVSREKKERFSLILESASTNQTSMYLCASSLQSSGANVLTFGAGSRLTVL.

This chain links TRBV30 with TRBJ2-7; possible D gene TRBD1, 6 bases. Germline CDR1 reads GTSNPN; CDR2 reads SVGIG (reference sequence). V was clipped by 0 bases and J by 2 bases, with 8 bases between them. The CDR3 has 13 amino acids. The CDR3 DNA is TGTGCCTGGAGTGTGGGACATGCCTACGAGCAGTACTTC. Its protein is CAWSVGHAYEQYF.

The chain links TRBV19 to TRBJ2-1, with D possibly being TRBD2 (5 bases). Trimming pared 2 bases from V and 10 bases from J, leaving 18 bases between. CDR3 length equals 15 residues. Germline CDR1 reads LNHDA; CDR2 reads SQIVND (reference sequence). CDR3 coding DNA: TGTGCCAGTAGTATACTAGCCCGGGCTTCCGAAGAGCAGTTCTTC. Encoded protein: CASSILARASEEQFF.

The chain uses TRBV19 and TRBJ2-7; TRBD2 might be the D (5 bases). The germline CDR1 and CDR2 sequences are LNHDA and SQIVND (reference sequence). The CDR3 has 13 residues. V dropped 2 bases and J dropped 3 bases, with 8 bases sitting between them. DNA for the CDR3: TGTGCCAGTAGTATAAAGAGGGACTACGAGCAGTACTTC. As protein: CASSIKRDYEQYF.

The chain carries TRBV7-9 and TRBJ2-5, with a weak D call TRBD2 (5 bases). The germline V gene has CDR1 SEHNR and CDR2 FQNEAQ (reference sequence). This CDR3 has 14 amino acids. The V end lost 3 bases, the J end lost 1 base, and 9 bases lay between the germline ends. CDR3 sequence: CASSFTRPQETQYF. The CDR3 DNA sequence: TGTGCCAGCAGCTTCACTAGACCCCAAGAGACCCAGTACTTC.

The chain combines TRBV7-9 with TRBJ2-7; 10 bases align to TRBD1. The CDR3 has 16 amino acids. The V segment lost 5 bases and the J segment 4 bases; nucleotides outside the gene matches: 11. Germline V gene data show CDR1 as SEHNR and CDR2 as FQNEAQ (reference sequence). CDR3: CASSGPGQGNHYEQYF. The DNA for the CDR3 is TGTGCCAGCAGCGGGCCGGGACAGGGGAATCATTACGAGCAGTACTTC.

The gene calls are TRBV27 and TRBJ1-2; 9 bases are shared with TRBD1. Trimming cost V 6 bases and J 7 bases; bases outside gene matches: 6. The CDR3 runs 13 residues. CDR1 and CDR2 (germline): MNHEY, SMNVEV (reference sequence). CDR3 region: CASRLTGGAGYTF. CDR3 DNA: TGTGCCAGCAGGCTAACAGGGGGCGCTGGCTACACCTTC.

This chain links TRBV19 with TRBJ2-1, with D hard to call. Germline loops: CDR1 LNHDA, CDR2 SQIVND (reference sequence). The CDR3 length is 12 residues. V lost 8 bases and J lost 0, with 5 bases in between. The CDR3 DNA reads TGTGCCAGTTTAAGCTCCTACAATGAGCAGTTCTTC. Its translation is CASLSSYNEQFF.

About this clone itself: The sample holds other DNA sequences that translate to the same CDR3. CDR3 region: CASSLAGGATGELFF. CDR3 in DNA: TGTGCCAGCAGTTTAGCGGGAGGGGCCACCGGGGAGCTGTTTTTT. This chain joins TRBV6-4 and TRBJ2-2, with 11 positions matching TRBD2. Germline V CDR1 and CDR2: MRHNA, SNTAGT. The CDR3 length is 15 residues. The V gene end was trimmed by 5 bases and the J gene end by 4 bases; junction bases not matched to a gene: 3.

V usage is TRBV10-3 and J usage is TRBJ1-6; D is unresolved. Trimming cost V 2 bases and J 7 bases, with 3 bases left between them. CDR3 length: 12 residues. CDR1 is ENHRY and CDR2 is SYGVKD in the germline V gene. For the CDR3, the DNA is TGTGCCATCAGTGAGGGAAATTCACCCCTCCACTTT. Translating it yields CAISEGNSPLHF.